Below are 14 T cell receptor beta chains sequenced from a single sample in a study of blood T cell repertoires in COVID-19. Data came from immunoSEQ multiplex PCR; TCRdb stores just in-frame clones and leaves some out. The sample consists of about 170,000 clones, 70% to 90% of them appearing once. The source material was peripheral blood. These receptor sequences come from a woman aged 80 or over with COVID-19, enrolled during active disease.

This chain connects TRBV3-1 (or the pseudogene TRBV3-2) to TRBJ2-6; 7 positions match TRBD1. Trimming removed 0 bases from V and 1 base from J; junction bases left unmatched: 6. Looked up from germline, CDR1 is LGHDT and CDR2 is YNNKEL (reference sequence). The CDR3 is made up of 18 amino acids. The CDR3 DNA is TGTGCCAGCAGCCAAGAGGGGACAGCGCTTTCTGGGGCCAACGTCCTGACTTTC. Protein sequence: CASSQEGTALSGANVLTF.

This clone was detected a few times. This chain links TRBV7-3 with TRBJ1-1; possible D gene TRBD1, 5 bases. The V gene lost 2 bases and the J gene lost 5 bases, with 21 bases spanning the gap. CDR1 is SGHTA, CDR2 FQGTGA, per germline. The CDR3 extends over 17 amino acids. For the CDR3, the DNA is TGTGCCAGCAGCTTATCCTCTTGGACACTACGAGGTACTGAAGCTTTCTTT. It codes for CASSLSSWTLRGTEAFF.

This clone came up once. The V and J genes are TRBV5-4 and TRBJ1-1, with 8 positions matching TRBD1. J gave up 1 base and V 0 bases, and 2 bases lay outside the gene matches. The CDR3 spans 15 residues. The V gene's germline CDR1 is SGHNT and CDR2 YYREEE (reference sequence). CDR3 nucleotide sequence: TGTGCCAGCAGCTTGGCTGGGACAGGGAACACTGAAGCTTTCTTT. Translated: CASSLAGTGNTEAFF. The complete variable domain, with remaining parts taken from reference TRBV5-4 and TRBJ1-1, reads ETGVTQSPTHLIKTRGQQVTLRCSSQSGHNTVSWYQQALGQGPQFIFQYYREEENGRGNFPPRFSGLQFPNYSSELNVNALELDDSALYLCASSLAGTGNTEAFFGQGTRLTVV.

The chain recombines TRBV7-2 with TRBJ2-5; weak D call: TRBD2 (6 bases). Germline assignment: CDR1 SGHTA and CDR2 FQGNSA. V was trimmed by 5 bases and J by 4 bases, leaving 17 bases between them. This CDR3 has 15 amino acids. CDR3 loop: CASSPQASVGETQYF. For the CDR3, the DNA is TGTGCCAGCAGCCCTCAGGCTAGCGTTGGAGAGACCCAGTACTTC.

The chain carries TRBV18 and TRBJ1-4; 8 bases match TRBD1. V lost 6 bases and J lost 6; bases outside the gene matches: 9. The CDR3 runs to 15 residues. The germline gives CDR1 KGHSH, CDR2 LQKENI. The CDR3 DNA sequence: TGTGCCAGCTCTCATCCGGACAGGGTTTATGAAAAACTGTTTTTT. This gives the protein CASSHPDRVYEKLFF.

The chain links TRBV6-2 or TRBV6-3 to TRBJ2-7; D is perhaps TRBD1 (6 bases). This CDR3 has 15 residues. Trimming removed 5 bases from V and 6 bases from J, with 20 bases in between. In germline, CDR1 is MNHEY, CDR2 SVGEGT. The CDR3 here is CASSRPRRGTFEQYF. The DNA of the CDR3 is TGTGCCAGCAGTCGCCCCCGTAGGGGGACGTTCGAGCAGTACTTC.

The gene calls are TRBV5-1 and TRBJ2-2; 7 bases fit TRBD1. With V trimmed by 5 bases and J by 7 bases, 8 bases remained unmatched. This CDR3 region has 14 residues. CDR1 SGHRS and CDR2 YFSETQ come from the germline V gene. In nucleotides, the CDR3 is TGCGCCAGCAGACTAGACAGGGCTTACGGGGAGCTGTTTTTT. Its protein is CASRLDRAYGELFF.

The chain has TRBV2 and TRBJ1-6; D ambiguous. This CDR3 is 12 amino acids long. V lost 6 bases, J lost 10 bases, and 10 bases lay in between. Germline lookup yields CDR1 SNHLY and CDR2 FYNNEI. CDR3 coding DNA: TGTGCCAGCAGGGACTCTAGCTCACCCCTCCACTTT. Protein: CASRDSSSPLHF. The whole variable domain, remainder taken from reference TRBV2 and TRBJ1-6, is EPEVTQTPSHQVTQMGQEVILRCVPISNHLYFYWYRQILGQKVEFLVSFYNNEISEKSEIFDDQFSVERPDGSNFTLKIRSTKLEDSAMYFCASRDSSSPLHFGNGTRLTVT.

J is TRBJ1-6 and V is TRBV4-2, with D perhaps TRBD1 (6 bases). This CDR3 spans 17 amino acids. CDR1 and CDR2 (germline): LGHNA, YNFKEQ. With 0 bases removed from V and 6 bases from J, the gap between germline ends came to 15 bases. The CDR3 bases are TGTGCCAGCAGCCAAGATAGGGGGAGACAGAGTAATTCACCCCTCCACTTT. As protein: CASSQDRGRQSNSPLHF.

The rearrangement uses TRBV2 and TRBJ2-1; the D gene is possibly TRBD2 (5 bases). With 4 bases removed from V and 0 bases from J, the gap between germline ends came to 7 bases. This CDR3 is built from 14 residues. Germline assignment: CDR1 SNHLY and CDR2 FYNNEI. In DNA, the CDR3 is TGTGCCAGCAGTGCGGGGAGCTCCTACAATGAGCAGTTCTTC. Its translation is CASSAGSSYNEQFF.

This clone was observed a few times. The CDR3 nucleotides are TGCGCCAGCAGCTTGACCGGGACAGGGGTTCAACCCCAGCATTTT. Translated, it gives CASSLTGTGVQPQHF. This chain connects TRBV5-1 to TRBJ1-5; the match to TRBD1 covers 10 bases. Germline V gives CDR1 SGHRS, CDR2 YFSETQ. The V gene end was trimmed by 1 base and the J gene end by 10 bases; junction bases not matched to a gene: 8. This CDR3 has 15 amino acids. The variable domain in full, with the rest retrieved from reference TRBV5-1 and TRBJ1-5, is KAGVTQTPRYLIKTRGQQVTLSCSPISGHRSVSWYQQTPGQGLQFLFEYFSETQRNKGNFPGRFSGRQFSNSRSEMNVSTLELGDSALYLCASSLTGTGVQPQHFGDGTRLSIL.

J is TRBJ2-2 and V is TRBV6-9, with 11 positions matching TRBD1. The CDR3 covers 18 residues. Losses at the gene ends were 8 bases for V and 0 bases for J; bases not matched to a gene: 11. From germline, CDR1 is MNHGY and CDR2 SVAAGI. As DNA, the CDR3 is TGTGCCAGCCGATGGGACAGGGGGGTTAGCGCGAACACCGGGGAGCTGTTTTTT. It yields the protein CASRWDRGVSANTGELFF.

The V call is TRBV19, the J call TRBJ1-5; D is unclear. The CDR3 extends over 14 amino acids. The ends were cut back, 3 bases at V and 8 bases at J, with 14 bases in the middle. Germline assignment: CDR1 LNHDA and CDR2 SQIVND (reference sequence). The CDR3 DNA is TGTGCCAGTAGTATCCGGGGAGGCAGTGAGCCCCAGCATTTT. Amino acids: CASSIRGGSEPQHF.

The J gene is TRBJ2-1, the V gene TRBV18, with D uncertain. There are 15 residues in the CDR3. Trimming left V 5 bases short and J 1 base short, with 12 bases between. Per germline, CDR1 KGHSH and CDR2 LQKENI. The CDR3 nucleotides read TGTGCCAGCTCAAGCGACTTTCTTTCCTACAATGAGCAGTTCTTC. Translated: CASSSDFLSYNEQFF. Together with reference TRBV18 and TRBJ2-1, the CDR3 gives the full variable domain: NAGVMQNPRHLVRRRGQEARLRCSPMKGHSHVYWYRQLPEEGLKFMVYLQKENIIDESGMPKERFSAEFPKEGPSILRIQQVVRGDSAAYFCASSSDFLSYNEQFFGPGTRLTVL.